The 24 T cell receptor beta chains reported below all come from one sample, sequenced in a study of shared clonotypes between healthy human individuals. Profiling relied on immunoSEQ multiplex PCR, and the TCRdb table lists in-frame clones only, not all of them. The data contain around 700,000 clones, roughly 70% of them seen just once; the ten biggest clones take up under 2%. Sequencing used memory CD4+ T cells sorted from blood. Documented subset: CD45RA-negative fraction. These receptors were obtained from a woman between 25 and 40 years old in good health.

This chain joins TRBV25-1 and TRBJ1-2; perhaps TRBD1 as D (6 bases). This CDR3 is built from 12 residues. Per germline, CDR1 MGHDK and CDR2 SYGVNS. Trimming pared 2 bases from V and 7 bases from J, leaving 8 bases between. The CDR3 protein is CASSEGQLGYTF. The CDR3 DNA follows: TGTGCCAGCAGTGAAGGACAGCTTGGCTACACCTTC.

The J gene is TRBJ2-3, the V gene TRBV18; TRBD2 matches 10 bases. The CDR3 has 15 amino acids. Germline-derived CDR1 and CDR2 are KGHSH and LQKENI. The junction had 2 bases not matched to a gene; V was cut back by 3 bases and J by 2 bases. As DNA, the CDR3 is TGTGCCAGCTCACCCGGACTAGCGGCCACAGATACGCAGTATTTT. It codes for CASSPGLAATDTQYF.

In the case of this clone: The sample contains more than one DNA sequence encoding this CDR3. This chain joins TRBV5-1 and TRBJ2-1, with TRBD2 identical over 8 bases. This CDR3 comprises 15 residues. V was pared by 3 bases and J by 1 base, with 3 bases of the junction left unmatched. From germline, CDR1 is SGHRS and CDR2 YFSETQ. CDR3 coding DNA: TGCGCCAGCAGCTACTCTAGCGGGTCCTACAATGAGCAGTTCTTC. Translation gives CASSYSSGSYNEQFF.

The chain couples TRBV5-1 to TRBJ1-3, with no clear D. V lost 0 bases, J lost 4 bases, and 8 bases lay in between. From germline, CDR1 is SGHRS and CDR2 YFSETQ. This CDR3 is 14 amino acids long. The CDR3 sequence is CASSLGGDGNTIYF. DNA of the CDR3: TGCGCCAGCAGCTTGGGGGGAGACGGAAACACCATATATTTT.

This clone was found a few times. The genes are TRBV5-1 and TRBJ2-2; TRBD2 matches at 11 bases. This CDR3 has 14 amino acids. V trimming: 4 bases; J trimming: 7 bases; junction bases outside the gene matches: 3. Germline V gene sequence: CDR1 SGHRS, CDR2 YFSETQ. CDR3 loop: CASSQGTSGGELFF. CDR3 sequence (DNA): TGCGCCAGCAGCCAAGGGACTAGCGGCGGGGAGCTGTTTTTT. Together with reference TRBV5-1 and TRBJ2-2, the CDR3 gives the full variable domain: KAGVTQTPRYLIKTRGQQVTLSCSPISGHRSVSWYQQTPGQGLQFLFEYFSETQRNKGNFPGRFSGRQFSNSRSEMNVSTLELGDSALYLCASSQGTSGGELFFGEGSRLTVL.

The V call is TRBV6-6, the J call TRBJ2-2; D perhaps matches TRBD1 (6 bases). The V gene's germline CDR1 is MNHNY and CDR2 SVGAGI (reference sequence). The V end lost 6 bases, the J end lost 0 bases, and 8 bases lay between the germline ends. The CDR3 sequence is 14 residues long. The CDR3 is CASRDRPNTGELFF. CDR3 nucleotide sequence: TGTGCCAGCAGAGACAGGCCGAACACCGGGGAGCTGTTTTTT.

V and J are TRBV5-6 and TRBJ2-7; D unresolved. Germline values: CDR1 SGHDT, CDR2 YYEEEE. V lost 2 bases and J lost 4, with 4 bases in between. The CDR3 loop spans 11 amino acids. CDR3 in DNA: TGTGCCAGCAGCTTCCAATACGAGCAGTACTTC. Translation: CASSFQYEQYF.

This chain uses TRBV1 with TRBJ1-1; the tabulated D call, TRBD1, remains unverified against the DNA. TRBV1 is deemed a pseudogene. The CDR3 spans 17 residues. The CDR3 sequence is CTSSQEDRAVIDTEAFF. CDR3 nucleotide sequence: TGCACCAGCAGCCAAGAGGACAGGGCGGTAATCGACACTGAAGCTTTCTTT.

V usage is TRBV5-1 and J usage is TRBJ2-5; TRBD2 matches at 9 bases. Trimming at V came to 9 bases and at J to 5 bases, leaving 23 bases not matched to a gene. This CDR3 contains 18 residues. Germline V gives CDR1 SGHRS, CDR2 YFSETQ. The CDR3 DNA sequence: TGCGCCACCCCCCGTGCCTTAGGGACTAGCCAAAGGTGGGAGACCCAGTACTTC. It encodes CATPRALGTSQRWETQYF.

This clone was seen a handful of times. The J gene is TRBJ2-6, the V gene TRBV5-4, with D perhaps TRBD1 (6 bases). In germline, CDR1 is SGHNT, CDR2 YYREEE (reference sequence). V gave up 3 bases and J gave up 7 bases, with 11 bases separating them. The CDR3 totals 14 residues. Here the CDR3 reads CASSWYREANVLTF. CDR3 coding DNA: TGTGCCAGCAGCTGGTACAGGGAAGCCAACGTCCTGACTTTC.

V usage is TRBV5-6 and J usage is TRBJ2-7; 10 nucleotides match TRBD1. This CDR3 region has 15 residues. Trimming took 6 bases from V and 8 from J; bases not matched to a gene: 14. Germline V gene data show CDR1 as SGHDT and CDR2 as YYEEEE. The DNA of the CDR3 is TGTGCCAGCAACAAGGCGCCGGGACAGGGGAGCAAGCAGTACTTC. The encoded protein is CASNKAPGQGSKQYF.

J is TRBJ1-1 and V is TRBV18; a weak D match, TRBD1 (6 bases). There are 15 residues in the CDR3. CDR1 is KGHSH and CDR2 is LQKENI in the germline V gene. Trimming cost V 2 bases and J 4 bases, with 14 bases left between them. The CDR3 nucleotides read TGTGCCAGCTCACCAACAGACAGGTATGGCACTGAAGCTTTCTTT. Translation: CASSPTDRYGTEAFF. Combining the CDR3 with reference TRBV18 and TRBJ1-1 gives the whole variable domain NAGVMQNPRHLVRRRGQEARLRCSPMKGHSHVYWYRQLPEEGLKFMVYLQKENIIDESGMPKERFSAEFPKEGPSILRIQQVVRGDSAAYFCASSPTDRYGTEAFFGQGTRLTVV.

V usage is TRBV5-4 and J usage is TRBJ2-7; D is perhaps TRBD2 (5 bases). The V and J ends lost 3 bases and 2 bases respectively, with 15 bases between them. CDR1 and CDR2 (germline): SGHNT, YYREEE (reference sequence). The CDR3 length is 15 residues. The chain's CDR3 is CASSSFKDLTYEQYF. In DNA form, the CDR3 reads TGTGCCAGCAGCTCTTTTAAGGACTTGACCTACGAGCAGTACTTC. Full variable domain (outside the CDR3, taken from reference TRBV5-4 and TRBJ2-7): ETGVTQSPTHLIKTRGQQVTLRCSSQSGHNTVSWYQQALGQGPQFIFQYYREEENGRGNFPPRFSGLQFPNYSSELNVNALELDDSALYLCASSSFKDLTYEQYFGPGTRLTVT.

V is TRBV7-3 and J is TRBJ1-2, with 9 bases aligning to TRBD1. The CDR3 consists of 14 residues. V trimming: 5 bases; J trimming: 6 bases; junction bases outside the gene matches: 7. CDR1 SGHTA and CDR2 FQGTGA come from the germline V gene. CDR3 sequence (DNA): TGTGCCAGCAGCCCGACAGGGGGAATCGATGGCTACACCTTC. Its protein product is CASSPTGGIDGYTF.

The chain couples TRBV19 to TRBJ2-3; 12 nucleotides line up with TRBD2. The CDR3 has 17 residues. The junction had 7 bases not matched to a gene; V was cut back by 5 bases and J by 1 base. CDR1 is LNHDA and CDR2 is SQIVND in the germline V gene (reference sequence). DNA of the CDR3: TGTGCCAGTAGTCCTCGACTAGCGGGAGACGGCACAGATACGCAGTATTTT. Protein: CASSPRLAGDGTDTQYF.

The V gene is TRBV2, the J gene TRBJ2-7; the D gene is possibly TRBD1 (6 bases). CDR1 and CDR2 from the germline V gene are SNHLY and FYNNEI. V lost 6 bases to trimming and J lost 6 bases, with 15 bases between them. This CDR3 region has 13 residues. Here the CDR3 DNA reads TGTGCCAGCAGGGGGACACCCCCTGCCGAGCAGTACTTC. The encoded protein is CASRGTPPAEQYF.

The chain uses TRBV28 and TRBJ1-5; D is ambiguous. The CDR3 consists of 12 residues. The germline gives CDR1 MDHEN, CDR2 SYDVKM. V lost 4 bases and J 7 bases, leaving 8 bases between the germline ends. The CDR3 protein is CASSSAGQPQHF. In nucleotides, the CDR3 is TGTGCCAGCAGTTCCGCTGGGCAGCCCCAGCATTTT.

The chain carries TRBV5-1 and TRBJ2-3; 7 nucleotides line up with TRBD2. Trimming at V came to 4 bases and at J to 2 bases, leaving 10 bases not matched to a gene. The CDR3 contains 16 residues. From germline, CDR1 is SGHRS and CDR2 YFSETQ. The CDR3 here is CASSPLGLTYTDTQYF. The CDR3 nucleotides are TGCGCCAGCAGCCCACTGGGACTAACCTACACAGATACGCAGTATTTT.

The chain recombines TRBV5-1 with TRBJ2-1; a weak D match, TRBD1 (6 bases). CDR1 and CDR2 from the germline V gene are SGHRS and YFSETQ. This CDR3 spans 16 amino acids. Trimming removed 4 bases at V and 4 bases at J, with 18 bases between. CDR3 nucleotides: TGCGCCAGCAGCCCTGGTGGGGGCGTGGGTTACAATGAGCAGTTCTTC. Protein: CASSPGGGVGYNEQFF.

The CDR3 reads CASSGQTNTEAFF. The DNA of the CDR3 is TGTGCCAGCAGTGGACAGACGAACACTGAAGCTTTCTTT. The J gene is TRBJ1-1, the V gene TRBV2; the D gene is possibly TRBD1 (5 bases). The CDR3 is 13 residues long. Germline V gene lookup returns CDR1 SNHLY and CDR2 FYNNEI. The V end lost 4 bases, the J end lost 1 base, and 7 bases lay between the germline ends.

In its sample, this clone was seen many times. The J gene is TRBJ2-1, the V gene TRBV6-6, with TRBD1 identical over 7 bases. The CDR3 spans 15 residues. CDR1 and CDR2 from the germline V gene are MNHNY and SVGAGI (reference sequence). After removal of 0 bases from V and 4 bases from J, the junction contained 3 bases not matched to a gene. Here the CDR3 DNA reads TGTGCCAGCAGTTACTCGACAGGGATATACAATGAGCAGTTCTTC. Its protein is CASSYSTGIYNEQFF.

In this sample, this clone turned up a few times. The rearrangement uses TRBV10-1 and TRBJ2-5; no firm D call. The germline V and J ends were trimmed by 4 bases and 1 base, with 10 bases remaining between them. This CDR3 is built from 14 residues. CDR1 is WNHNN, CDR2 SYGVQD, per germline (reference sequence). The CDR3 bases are TGCGCCAGCAGTGTATCTCGCGGCCAAGAGACCCAGTACTTC. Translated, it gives CASSVSRGQETQYF.

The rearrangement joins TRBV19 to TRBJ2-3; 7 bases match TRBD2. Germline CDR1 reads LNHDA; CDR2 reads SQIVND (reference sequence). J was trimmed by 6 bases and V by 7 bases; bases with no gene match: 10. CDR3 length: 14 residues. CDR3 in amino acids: CASKIWGRADTQYF. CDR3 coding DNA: TGTGCCAGTAAAATTTGGGGGAGGGCCGATACGCAGTATTTT.

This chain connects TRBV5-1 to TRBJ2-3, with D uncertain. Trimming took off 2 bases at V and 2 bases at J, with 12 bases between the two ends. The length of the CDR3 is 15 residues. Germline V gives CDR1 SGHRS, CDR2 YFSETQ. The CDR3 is CASSLGKGITDTQYF. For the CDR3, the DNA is TGCGCCAGCAGCTTAGGCAAGGGCATCACAGATACGCAGTATTTT. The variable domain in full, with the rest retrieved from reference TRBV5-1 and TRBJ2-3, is KAGVTQTPRYLIKTRGQQVTLSCSPISGHRSVSWYQQTPGQGLQFLFEYFSETQRNKGNFPGRFSGRQFSNSRSEMNVSTLELGDSALYLCASSLGKGITDTQYFGPGTRLTVL.